This TCR beta chain appears in the sequencing data of a study of identical twins. In its sample, this clonotype was seen a few times. Its antigen is currently unknown. Overall study results and limits: Abundant cord blood beta clonotypes carried fewer insertions; memory repertoires showed none.

TCRdb reprocessed the 5' RACE reads with MiXCR, giving one entry per CDR3 protein. The repertoire holds around 1.7 million distinct CDR3 sequences, with less than 40% as singletons. Trimming removed 3 bases at V and 8 bases at J, with 19 bases between. There are 16 residues in the CDR3. Germline V gives CDR1 KGHDR, CDR2 SFDVKD. The TCR sequence derives from a newborn girl in good health. Source material: cord blood. The chain uses TRBV24-1 and TRBJ2-1; D not resolved. The CDR3 loop is CATSDPLVRPTDEQFF. The CDR3 DNA reads TGTGCCACCAGTGATCCACTCGTTCGGCCTACCGATGAGCAGTTCTTC.